This T cell receptor beta chain emerged from a study of blood T cell repertoires in COVID-19. Study processing details: Counts of nucleated cells, estimated from reference gene primer amplification, were obtained. The repertoire was sequenced with immunoSEQ multiplex PCR; TCRdb's copy has only in-frame clones and lacks some. The V and J calls and clone size were taken over from that table, and D and trimming were inferred from the DNA. The sample yields 95,000 to 150,000 clones, about nine tenths seen once. J lost 2 bases, V lost 1 base, and 8 bases had no gene match. The length of the CDR3 is 16 residues. CDR1 is LGHNA and CDR2 is YNFKEQ in the germline V gene.

The sequenced sample consisted of peripheral blood. The receptor's source is a man aged 35-49 years with acute or convalescent COVID-19. The V gene is TRBV4-2, the J gene TRBJ2-7; 7 positions agree with TRBD2. CDR3 residues: CASSQATGGRTYEQYF. CDR3 nucleotide sequence: TGTGCCAGCAGCCAAGCTACTGGCGGGAGAACCTACGAGCAGTACTTC.